The 3 T cell receptor beta chains reported below all come from one sample, sequenced in a study of low-dose radiotherapy and immunotherapy resistance in tumors. This sample's time point: before trial treatment. cDNA synthesis used a TRAV/TRBV-specific primer set for both chains. TCRs were put through around 20 PCR cycles of amplification with Phusion. A constant-region primer and the V-primer adapter served as the primer pair. TCRdb re-called the reads with MiXCR, one entry per CDR3 protein. The sample shows tens of thousands of distinct CDR3 sequences, roughly a sixth of them seen only once. This specimen was PBMCs, taken before treatment. The receptors were sampled from a male donor with prostate cancer.

The sample holds many counts of this clonotype. This chain connects TRBV6-8 to TRBJ1-4; D is uncertain. Per the germline V gene, CDR1 is MNHGY and CDR2 is SAAAGT. V was shortened by 2 bases and J by 10 bases, with 14 bases between the two germline ends. This CDR3 has 14 amino acids. The CDR3, as DNA: TGTGCCAGCAGTTACAGGCCTTCGGTGGGAAAACTGTTTTTT. Its translation: CASSYRPSVGKLFF.

This clonotype was seen ten or more times. This chain connects TRBV12-3 or TRBV12-4 to TRBJ2-1, with D perhaps matching TRBD1 or TRBD2 (5 bases each). Between the trimmed V and J ends, which lost 3 bases and 8 bases, there was a span of 11 bases. The CDR3 is 13 residues long. CDR3 coding DNA: TGTGCCAGCAGTTTCGGGGCTGGGGATGAGCAGTTCTTC. Translated, it gives CASSFGAGDEQFF.

This clonotype was counted ten times or more. This rearrangement joins TRBV20-1 to TRBJ1-4, with D perhaps TRBD1 (5 bases). The germline V and J ends were trimmed by 6 bases and 8 bases, with 13 bases remaining between them. Germline V CDR1 and CDR2: DFQATT, SNEGSKA (reference sequence). This CDR3 spans 12 amino acids. In DNA, the CDR3 is TGCAGTGCCGCGATGGGGGAGGAAAAACTGTTTTTT. It specifies CSAAMGEEKLFF.